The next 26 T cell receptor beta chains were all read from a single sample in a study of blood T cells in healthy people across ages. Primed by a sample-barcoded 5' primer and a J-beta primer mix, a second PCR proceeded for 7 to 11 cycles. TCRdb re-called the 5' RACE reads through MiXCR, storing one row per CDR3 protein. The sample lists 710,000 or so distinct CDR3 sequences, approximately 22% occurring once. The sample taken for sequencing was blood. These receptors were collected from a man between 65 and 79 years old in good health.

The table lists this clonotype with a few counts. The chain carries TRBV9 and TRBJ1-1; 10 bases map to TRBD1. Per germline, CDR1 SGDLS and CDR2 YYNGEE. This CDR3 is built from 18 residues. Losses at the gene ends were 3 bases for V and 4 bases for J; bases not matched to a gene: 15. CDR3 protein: CASSEPRDRGLRGTEAFF. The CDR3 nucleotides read TGTGCCAGCAGCGAACCCCGGGACAGGGGCCTTCGGGGCACTGAAGCTTTCTTT. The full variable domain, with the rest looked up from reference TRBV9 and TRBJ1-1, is DSGVTQTPKHLITATGQRVTLRCSPRSGDLSVYWYQQSLDQGLQFLIQYYNGEERAKGNILERFSAQQFPDLHSELNLSSLELGDSALYFCASSEPRDRGLRGTEAFFGQGTRLTVV.

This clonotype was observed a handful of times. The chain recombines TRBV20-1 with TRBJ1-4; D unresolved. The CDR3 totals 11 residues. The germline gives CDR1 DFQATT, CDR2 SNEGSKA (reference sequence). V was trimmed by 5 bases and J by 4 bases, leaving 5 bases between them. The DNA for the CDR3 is TGCAGTGCTCGGTATAATGAAAAACTGTTTTTT. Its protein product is CSARYNEKLFF.

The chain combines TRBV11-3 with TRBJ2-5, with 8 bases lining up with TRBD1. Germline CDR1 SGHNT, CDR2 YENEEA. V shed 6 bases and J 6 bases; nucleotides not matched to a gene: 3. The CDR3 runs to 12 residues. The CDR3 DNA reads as TGTGCCAGCAGTGACAGGGGCCAGACCCAGTACTTC. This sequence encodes CASSDRGQTQYF. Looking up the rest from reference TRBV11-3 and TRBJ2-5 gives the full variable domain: EAGVVQSPRYKIIEKKQPVAFWCNPISGHNTLYWYLQNLGQGPELLIRYENEEAVDDSQLPKDRFSAERLKGVDSTLKIQPAELGDSAVYLCASSDRGQTQYFGPGTRLLVL.

The CDR3 nucleotides are TGTGCCAGCAGCTCACTGAGGACTAGTCAACGGAATGAGCAGTTCTTC. It encodes CASSSLRTSQRNEQFF. The chain uses TRBV7-2 and TRBJ2-1; 7 bases line up with TRBD2. The CDR3 extends over 16 amino acids. Germline lookup yields CDR1 SGHTA and CDR2 FQGNSA. V trimming: 4 bases; J trimming: 7 bases; junction bases outside the gene matches: 13.

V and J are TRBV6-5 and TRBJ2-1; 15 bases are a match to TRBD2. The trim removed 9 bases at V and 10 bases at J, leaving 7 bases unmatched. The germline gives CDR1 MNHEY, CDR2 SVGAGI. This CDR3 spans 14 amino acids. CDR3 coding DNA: TGTGCCAGTAGACGGACTAGCGGGAGGGAAGAGCAGTTCTTC. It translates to CASRRTSGREEQFF.

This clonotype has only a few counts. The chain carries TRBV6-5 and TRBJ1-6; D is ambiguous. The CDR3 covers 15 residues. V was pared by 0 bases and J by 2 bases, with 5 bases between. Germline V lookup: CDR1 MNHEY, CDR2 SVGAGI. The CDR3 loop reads CASSYSTTYNSPLHF. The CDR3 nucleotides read TGTGCCAGCAGTTACTCTACTACCTATAATTCACCCCTCCACTTT.

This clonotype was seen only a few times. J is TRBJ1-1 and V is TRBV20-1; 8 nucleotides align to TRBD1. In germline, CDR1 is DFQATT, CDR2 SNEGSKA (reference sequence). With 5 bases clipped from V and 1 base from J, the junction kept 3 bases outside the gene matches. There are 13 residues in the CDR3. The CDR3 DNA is TGCAGTGCTTCCGGGACAGGGAACACTGAAGCTTTCTTT. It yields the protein CSASGTGNTEAFF.

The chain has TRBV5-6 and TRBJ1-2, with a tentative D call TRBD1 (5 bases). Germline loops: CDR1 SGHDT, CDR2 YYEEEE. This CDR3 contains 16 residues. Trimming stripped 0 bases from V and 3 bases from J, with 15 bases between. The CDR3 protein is CASSLEVRGAHYGYTF. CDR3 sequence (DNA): TGTGCCAGCAGCTTGGAGGTCCGCGGGGCCCACTATGGCTACACCTTC.

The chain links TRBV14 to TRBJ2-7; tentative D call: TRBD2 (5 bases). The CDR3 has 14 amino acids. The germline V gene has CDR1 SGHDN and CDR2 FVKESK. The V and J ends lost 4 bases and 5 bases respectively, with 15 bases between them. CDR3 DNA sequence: TGTGCCAGCAGCCTGACCGGAGGATTCAACGAGCAGTACTTC. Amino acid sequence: CASSLTGGFNEQYF. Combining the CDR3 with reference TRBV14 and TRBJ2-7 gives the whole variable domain EAGVTQFPSHSVIEKGQTVTLRCDPISGHDNLYWYRRVMGKEIKFLLHFVKESKQDESGMPNNRFLAERTGGTYSTLKVQPAELEDSGVYFCASSLTGGFNEQYFGPGTRLTVT.

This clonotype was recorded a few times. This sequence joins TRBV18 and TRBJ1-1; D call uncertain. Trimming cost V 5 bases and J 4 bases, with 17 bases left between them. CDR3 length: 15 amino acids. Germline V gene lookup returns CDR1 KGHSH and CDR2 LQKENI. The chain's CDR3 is CASSTSPQESTEAFF. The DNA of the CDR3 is TGTGCCAGCTCAACATCCCCCCAAGAGAGCACTGAAGCTTTCTTT.

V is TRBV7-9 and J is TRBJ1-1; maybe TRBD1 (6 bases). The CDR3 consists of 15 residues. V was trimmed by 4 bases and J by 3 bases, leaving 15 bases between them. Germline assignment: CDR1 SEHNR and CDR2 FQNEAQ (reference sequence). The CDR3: CASSSLGQTYTEAFF. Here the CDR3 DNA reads TGTGCCAGCAGCTCCCTCGGACAGACTTACACTGAAGCTTTCTTT.

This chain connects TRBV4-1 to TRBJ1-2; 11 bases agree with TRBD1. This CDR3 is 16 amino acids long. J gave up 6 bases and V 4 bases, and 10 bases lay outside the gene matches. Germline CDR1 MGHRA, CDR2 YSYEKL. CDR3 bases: TGCGCCAGCAGCCCCGGACAGGGGGCGGTAGTCCATGGCTACACCTTC. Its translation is CASSPGQGAVVHGYTF.

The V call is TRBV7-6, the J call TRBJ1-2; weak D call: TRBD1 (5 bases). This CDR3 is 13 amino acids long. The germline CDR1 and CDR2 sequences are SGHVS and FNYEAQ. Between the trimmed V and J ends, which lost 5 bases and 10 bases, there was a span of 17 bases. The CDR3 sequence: CASSRIPGLPYTF. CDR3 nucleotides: TGTGCCAGCAGCCGGATTCCGGGACTTCCCTACACCTTC.

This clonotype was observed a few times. CDR3 coding DNA: TGTGCCAGCAAGAACACCAGGGGTCGGGGTGAAGCTTTCTTT. Amino acids: CASKNTRGRGEAFF. The rearrangement uses TRBV28 and TRBJ1-1; D is perhaps TRBD1 (6 bases). Per germline, CDR1 MDHEN and CDR2 SYDVKM. Deletions cut 7 bases from V and 7 bases from J, with 19 bases between. The CDR3 covers 14 residues.

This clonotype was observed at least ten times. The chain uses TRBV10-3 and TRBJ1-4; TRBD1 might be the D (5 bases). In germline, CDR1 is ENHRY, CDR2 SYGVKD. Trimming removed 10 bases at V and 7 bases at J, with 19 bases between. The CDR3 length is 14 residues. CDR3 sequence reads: CATTKDTGSEKLFF. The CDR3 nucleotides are TGTGCCACCACTAAGGACACTGGGTCTGAAAAACTGTTTTTT.

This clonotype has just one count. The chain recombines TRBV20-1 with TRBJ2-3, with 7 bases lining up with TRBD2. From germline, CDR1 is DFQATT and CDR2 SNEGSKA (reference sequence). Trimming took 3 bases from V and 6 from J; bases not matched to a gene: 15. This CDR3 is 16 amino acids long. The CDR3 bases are TGCAGTGCTAGTTGGTGGCGACTAGCTAATAGGGATACGCAGTATTTT. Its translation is CSASWWRLANRDTQYF.

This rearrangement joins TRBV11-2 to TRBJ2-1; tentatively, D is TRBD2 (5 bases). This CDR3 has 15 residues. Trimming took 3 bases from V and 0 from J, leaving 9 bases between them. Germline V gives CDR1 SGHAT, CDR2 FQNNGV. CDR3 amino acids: CASSFDGISYNEQFF. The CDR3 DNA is TGTGCCAGCAGCTTCGACGGGATCTCCTACAATGAGCAGTTCTTC.

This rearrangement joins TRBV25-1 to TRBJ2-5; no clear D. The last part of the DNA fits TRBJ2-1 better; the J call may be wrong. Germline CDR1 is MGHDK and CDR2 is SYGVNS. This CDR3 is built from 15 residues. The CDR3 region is CASSGPINTGHEQFF. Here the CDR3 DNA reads TGTGCCAGCAGTGGCCCGATTAACACGGGCCATGAGCAGTTCTTC.

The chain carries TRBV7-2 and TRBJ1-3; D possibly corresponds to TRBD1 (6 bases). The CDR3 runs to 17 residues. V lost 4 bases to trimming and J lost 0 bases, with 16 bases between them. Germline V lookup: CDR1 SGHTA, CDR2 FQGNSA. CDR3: CASSSLGTSSSGNTIYF. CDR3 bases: TGTGCCAGCAGCTCACTAGGGACATCGAGCTCTGGAAACACCATATATTTT.

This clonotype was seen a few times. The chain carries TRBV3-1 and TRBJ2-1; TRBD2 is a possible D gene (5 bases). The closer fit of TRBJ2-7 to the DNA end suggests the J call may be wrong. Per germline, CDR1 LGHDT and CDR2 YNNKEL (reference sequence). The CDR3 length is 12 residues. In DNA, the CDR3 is TGTGCCAGCAGCCAAGCCGGGGTCGAGCAGTACTTC. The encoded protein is CASSQAGVEQYF.

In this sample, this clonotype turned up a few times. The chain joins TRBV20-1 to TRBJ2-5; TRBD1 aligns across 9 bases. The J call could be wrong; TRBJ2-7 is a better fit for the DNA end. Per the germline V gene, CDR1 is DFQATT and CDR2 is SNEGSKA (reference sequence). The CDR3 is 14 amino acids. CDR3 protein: CSVPSLGQGYEQYF. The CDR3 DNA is TGCAGTGTCCCCAGTCTGGGACAGGGCTACGAGCAGTACTTC.

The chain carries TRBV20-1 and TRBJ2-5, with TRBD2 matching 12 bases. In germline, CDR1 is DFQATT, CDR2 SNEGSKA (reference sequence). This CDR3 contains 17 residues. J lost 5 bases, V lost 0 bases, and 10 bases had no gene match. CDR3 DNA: TGCAGTGCTAGAGATCCCACTAGCGGGAGGAGTGGGGAGACCCAGTACTTC. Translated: CSARDPTSGRSGETQYF.

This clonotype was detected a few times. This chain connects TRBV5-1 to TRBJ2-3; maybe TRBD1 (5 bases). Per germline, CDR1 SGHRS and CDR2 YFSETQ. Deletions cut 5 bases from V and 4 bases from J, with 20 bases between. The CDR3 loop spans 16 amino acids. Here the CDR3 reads CASRQGAQGGADTQYF. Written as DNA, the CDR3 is TGCGCCAGCAGGCAGGGCGCTCAGGGTGGGGCAGATACGCAGTATTTT.

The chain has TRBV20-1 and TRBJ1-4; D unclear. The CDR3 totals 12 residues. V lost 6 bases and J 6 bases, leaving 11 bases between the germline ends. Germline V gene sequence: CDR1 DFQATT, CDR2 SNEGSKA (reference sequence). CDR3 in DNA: TGCAGTGCCCCCCTGGGGTATGAAAAACTGTTTTTT. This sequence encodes CSAPLGYEKLFF.

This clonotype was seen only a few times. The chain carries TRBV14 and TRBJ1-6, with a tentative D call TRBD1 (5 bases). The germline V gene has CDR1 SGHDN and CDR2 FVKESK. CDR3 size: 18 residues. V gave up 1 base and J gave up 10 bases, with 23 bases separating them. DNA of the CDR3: TGTGCCAGCAGCCAAGGTGTAGGACAAAGACTCGGTATCTCACCCCTCCACTTT. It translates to CASSQGVGQRLGISPLHF.

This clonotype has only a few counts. CDR3 protein: CASSDWSSGTGDPTAYF. The CDR3 region has the DNA TGTGCCAGCAGTGATTGGTCCTCCGGGACAGGAGATCCTACGGCGTACTTC. The rearrangement joins TRBV2 to TRBJ2-7, with 8 bases identical to TRBD1. CDR1 SNHLY and CDR2 FYNNEI come from the germline V gene. Unmatched junction bases numbered 22, after V lost 3 bases and J lost 12 bases. The CDR3 loop spans 17 amino acids.